Shown below are 8 T cell receptor beta chains from a single sample sequenced in a study of T cell changes during pregnancy in multiple sclerosis. Clones were read by immunoSEQ multiplex PCR, and TCRdb kept only the in-frame ones, dropping some. This table holds about 55,000 clones, 94% found once. Sample: CD8+ T cells from peripheral blood mononuclear cells, taken in the third trimester of pregnancy. Receptor source: a female donor with multiple sclerosis, enrolled in a pregnancy study.

This chain joins TRBV4-2 and TRBJ2-1; possibly TRBD2 for D (6 bases). V was shortened by 1 base and J by 6 bases, with 13 bases between the two germline ends. The germline gives CDR1 LGHNA, CDR2 YNFKEQ. There are 15 residues in the CDR3. The CDR3 DNA reads as TGTGCCAGCAGCCAAGGATTAGCGGAGCCCAATGAGCAGTTCTTC. This codes for CASSQGLAEPNEQFF.

The chain couples TRBV10-1 to TRBJ2-3, with D perhaps matching TRBD1 (6 bases). V gave up 6 bases and J gave up 3 bases, with 13 bases separating them. The germline V gene has CDR1 WNHNN and CDR2 SYGVQD (reference sequence). The CDR3 runs 14 residues. CDR3 in amino acids: CASRNRASTDTQYF. The CDR3 nucleotides read TGCGCCAGCAGAAACAGGGCTAGTACAGATACGCAGTATTTT.

CDR3 region: CASSFLYEQYF. The CDR3 region has the DNA TGCGCCAGCAGCTTTTTATACGAGCAGTACTTC. This rearrangement joins TRBV5-1 to TRBJ2-7; no reliable D call. The CDR3 totals 11 residues. Germline V gene data show CDR1 as SGHRS and CDR2 as YFSETQ. Trimming stripped 2 bases from V and 4 bases from J, with 4 bases between.

This sequence joins TRBV5-1 and TRBJ2-1; TRBD1 is a possible D gene (5 bases). Germline CDR1 is SGHRS and CDR2 is YFSETQ. CDR3 size: 16 residues. V was pared by 0 bases and J by 3 bases, with 13 bases between. The CDR3 region is CASSLGRGTVYNEQFF. The CDR3 bases are TGCGCCAGCAGCTTGGGAAGGGGAACCGTCTACAATGAGCAGTTCTTC.

The chain is built from TRBV2 and TRBJ1-2, with D possibly being TRBD1 (6 bases). With 2 bases removed from V and 0 bases from J, the gap between germline ends came to 10 bases. The germline V gene encodes CDR1 SNHLY and CDR2 FYNNEI. The CDR3 length is 15 residues. The CDR3 DNA follows: TGTGCCAGCAGTGAAAGTTCAGGGGCTAACTATGGCTACACCTTC. It codes for CASSESSGANYGYTF.

The rearrangement joins TRBV25-1 to TRBJ2-7; TRBD1 agrees at 8 bases. Germline-derived CDR1 and CDR2 are MGHDK and SYGVNS. J was trimmed by 4 bases and V by 3 bases; bases with no gene match: 14. There are 17 residues in the CDR3. CDR3 sequence: CASSDPSSGTGFYEQYF. The CDR3 DNA reads as TGTGCCAGCAGTGACCCCAGTTCAGGGACAGGATTTTACGAGCAGTACTTC.

This clone was recorded once. The genes are TRBV5-1 and TRBJ2-5, with 7 bases that match TRBD2. The CDR3 is made up of 15 amino acids. Germline-derived CDR1 and CDR2 are SGHRS and YFSETQ. V lost 4 bases to trimming and J lost 0 bases; unmatched junction nucleotides: 6. This CDR3 is CASSAGTNDQETQYF. The CDR3 nucleotides read TGCGCCAGCAGCGCCGGGACTAACGACCAAGAGACCCAGTACTTC.

This clone was observed once. V gene TRBV27 combines with J gene TRBJ2-2; 12 nucleotides match TRBD1. V lost 7 bases to trimming and J lost 5 bases; unmatched junction nucleotides: 2. CDR1 MNHEY and CDR2 SMNVEV come from the germline V gene (reference sequence). This CDR3 spans 14 amino acids. CDR3: CASTGQGATGELFF. CDR3 sequence (DNA): TGTGCCAGCACGGGACAGGGGGCAACCGGGGAGCTGTTTTTT.